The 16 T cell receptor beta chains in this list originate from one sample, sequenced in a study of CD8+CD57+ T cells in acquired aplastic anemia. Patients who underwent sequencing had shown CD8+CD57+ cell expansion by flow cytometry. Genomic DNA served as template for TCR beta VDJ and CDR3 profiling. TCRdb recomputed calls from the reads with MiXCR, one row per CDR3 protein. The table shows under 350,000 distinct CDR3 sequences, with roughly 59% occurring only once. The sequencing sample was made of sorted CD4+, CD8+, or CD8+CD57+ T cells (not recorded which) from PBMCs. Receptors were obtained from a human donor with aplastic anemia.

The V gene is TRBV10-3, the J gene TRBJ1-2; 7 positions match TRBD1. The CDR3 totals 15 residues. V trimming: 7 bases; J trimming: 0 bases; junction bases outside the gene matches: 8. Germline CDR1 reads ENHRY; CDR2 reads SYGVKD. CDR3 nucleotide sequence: TGTGCCATCACTACAGGGGACGAGGCTAACTATGGCTACACCTTC. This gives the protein CAITTGDEANYGYTF.

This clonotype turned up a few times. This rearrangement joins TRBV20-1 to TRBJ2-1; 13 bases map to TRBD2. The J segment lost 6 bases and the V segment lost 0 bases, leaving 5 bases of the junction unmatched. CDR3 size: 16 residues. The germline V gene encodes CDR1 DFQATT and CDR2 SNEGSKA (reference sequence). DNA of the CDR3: TGCAGTGCTAGAGAACTAGCGGGAGGGGGGGGCAATGAGCAGTTCTTC. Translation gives CSARELAGGGGNEQFF.

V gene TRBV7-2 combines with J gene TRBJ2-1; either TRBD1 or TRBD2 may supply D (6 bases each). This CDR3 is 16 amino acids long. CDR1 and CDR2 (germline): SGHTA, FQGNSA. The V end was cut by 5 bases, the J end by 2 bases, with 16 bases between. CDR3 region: CASSQEVGGTYNEQFF. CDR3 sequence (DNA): TGTGCCAGCAGCCAAGAGGTAGGGGGGACCTACAATGAGCAGTTCTTC.

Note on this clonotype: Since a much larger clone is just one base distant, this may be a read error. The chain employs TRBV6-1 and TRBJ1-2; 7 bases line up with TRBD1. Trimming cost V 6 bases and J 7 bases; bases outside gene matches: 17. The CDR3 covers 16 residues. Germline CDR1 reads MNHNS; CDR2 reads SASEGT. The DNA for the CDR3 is TGTGCCAGCAGGGCGACCGAGACAGGGCTTTCGGTTGGCTACACCTTC. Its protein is CASRATETGLSVGYTF.

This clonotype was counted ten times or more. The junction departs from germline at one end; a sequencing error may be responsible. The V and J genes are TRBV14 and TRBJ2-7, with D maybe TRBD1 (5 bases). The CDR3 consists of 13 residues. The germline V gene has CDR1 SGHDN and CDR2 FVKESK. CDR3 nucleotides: TGTGCCAGCAGCCAAGTTCGCCAGGGTGGTAAAGTCTTC. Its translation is CASSQVRQGGKVF.

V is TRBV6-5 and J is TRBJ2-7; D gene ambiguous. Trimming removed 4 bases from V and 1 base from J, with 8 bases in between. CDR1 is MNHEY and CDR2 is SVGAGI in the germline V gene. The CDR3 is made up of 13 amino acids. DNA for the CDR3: TGTGCCAGCAGTTCAACAGAGTCCTACGAGCAGTACTTC. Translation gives CASSSTESYEQYF.

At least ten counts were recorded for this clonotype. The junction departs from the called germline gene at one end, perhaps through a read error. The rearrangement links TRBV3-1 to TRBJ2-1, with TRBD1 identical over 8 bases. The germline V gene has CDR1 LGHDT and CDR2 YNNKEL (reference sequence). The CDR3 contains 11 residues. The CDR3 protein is CASSLQGARIF. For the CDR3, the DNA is TGTGCCAGCAGCCTCCAGGGGGCGCGTATCTTC.

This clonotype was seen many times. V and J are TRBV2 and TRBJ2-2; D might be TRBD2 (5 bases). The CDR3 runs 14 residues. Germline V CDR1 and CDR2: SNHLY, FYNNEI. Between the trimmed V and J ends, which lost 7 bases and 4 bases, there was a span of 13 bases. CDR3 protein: CASTWIGGTGELFF. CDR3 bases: TGTGCCAGCACTTGGATAGGAGGCACCGGGGAGCTGTTTTTT.

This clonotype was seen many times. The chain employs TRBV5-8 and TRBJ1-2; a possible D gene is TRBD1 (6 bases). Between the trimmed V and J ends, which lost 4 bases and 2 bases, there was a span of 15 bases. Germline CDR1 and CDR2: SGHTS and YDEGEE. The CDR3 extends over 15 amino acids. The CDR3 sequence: CASSVGASRNYGYTF. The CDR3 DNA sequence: TGTGCCAGCAGCGTGGGGGCCAGCAGAAACTATGGCTACACCTTC.

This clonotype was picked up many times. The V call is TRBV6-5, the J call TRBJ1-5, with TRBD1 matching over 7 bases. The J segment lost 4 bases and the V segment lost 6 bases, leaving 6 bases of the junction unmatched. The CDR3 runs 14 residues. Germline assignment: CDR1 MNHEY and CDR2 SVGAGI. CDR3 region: CASRDSGGNQPQHF. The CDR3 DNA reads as TGTGCCAGCAGGGACTCAGGGGGGAATCAGCCCCAGCATTTT.

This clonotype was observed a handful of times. CDR3 DNA sequence: TGTGCCAGCAGCTCGGGATTGTACGAGCAGTACTTC. It is translated as CASSSGLYEQYF. The chain links TRBV7-3 to TRBJ2-7, with D possibly matching TRBD2 (5 bases). The V gene lost 4 bases and the J gene lost 4 bases, with 8 bases spanning the gap. Germline V gives CDR1 SGHTA, CDR2 FQGTGA. This CDR3 spans 12 amino acids.

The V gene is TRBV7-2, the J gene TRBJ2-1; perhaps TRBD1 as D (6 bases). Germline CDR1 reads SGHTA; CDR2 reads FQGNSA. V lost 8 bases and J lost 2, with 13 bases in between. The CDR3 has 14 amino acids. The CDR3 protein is CASGQDSAYNEQFF. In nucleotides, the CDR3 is TGTGCCAGCGGTCAGGACAGCGCCTACAATGAGCAGTTCTTC.

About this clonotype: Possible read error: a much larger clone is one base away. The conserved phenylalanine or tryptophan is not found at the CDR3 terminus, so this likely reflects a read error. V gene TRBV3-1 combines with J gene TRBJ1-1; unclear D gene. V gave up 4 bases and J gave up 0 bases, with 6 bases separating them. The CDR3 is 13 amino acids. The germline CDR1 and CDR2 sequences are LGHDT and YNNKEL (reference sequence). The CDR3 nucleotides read TGTGCCAGCAGCCTCTGGATGAACACTGAAGCTTTCTCT. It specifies CASSLWMNTEAFS.

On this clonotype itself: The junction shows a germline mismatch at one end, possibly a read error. The CDR3 loop reads CASSLGGTPNGETQYF. The CDR3 coding sequence is TGTGCTAGCAGCTTAGGAGGCACGCCTAACGGAGAGACCCAGTACTTC. The gene calls are TRBV7-7 and TRBJ2-5; possible D gene TRBD2, 5 bases. Germline V gene sequence: CDR1 SSHAT, CDR2 FNYEAQ (reference sequence). This CDR3 has 16 residues.

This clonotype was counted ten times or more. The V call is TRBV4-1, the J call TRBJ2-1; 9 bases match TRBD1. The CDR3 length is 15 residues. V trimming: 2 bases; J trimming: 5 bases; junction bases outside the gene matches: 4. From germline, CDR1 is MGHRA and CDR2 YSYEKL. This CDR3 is CASSQQDRGHNEQFF. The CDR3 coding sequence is TGCGCCAGCAGCCAACAGGACAGGGGCCACAATGAGCAGTTCTTC.

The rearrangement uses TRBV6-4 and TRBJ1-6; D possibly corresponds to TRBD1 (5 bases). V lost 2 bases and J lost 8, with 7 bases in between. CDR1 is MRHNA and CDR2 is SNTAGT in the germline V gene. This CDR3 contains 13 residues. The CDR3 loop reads CASSDDSYSPLHF. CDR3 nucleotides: TGTGCCAGCAGTGACGACAGCTATTCACCCCTCCACTTT.